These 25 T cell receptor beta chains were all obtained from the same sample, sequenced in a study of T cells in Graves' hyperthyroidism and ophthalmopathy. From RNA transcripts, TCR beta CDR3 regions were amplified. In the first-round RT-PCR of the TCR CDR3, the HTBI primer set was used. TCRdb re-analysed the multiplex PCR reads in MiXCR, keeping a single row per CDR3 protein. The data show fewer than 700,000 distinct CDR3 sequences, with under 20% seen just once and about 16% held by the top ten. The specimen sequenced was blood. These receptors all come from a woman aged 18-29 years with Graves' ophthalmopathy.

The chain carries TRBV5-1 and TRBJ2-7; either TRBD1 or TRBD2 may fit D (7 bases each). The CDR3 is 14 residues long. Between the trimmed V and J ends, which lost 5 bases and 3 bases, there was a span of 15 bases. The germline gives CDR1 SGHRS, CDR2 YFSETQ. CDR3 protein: CASSFQGGNYEQYF. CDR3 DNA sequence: TGCGCCAGCAGTTTTCAGGGGGGGAACTACGAGCAGTACTTC. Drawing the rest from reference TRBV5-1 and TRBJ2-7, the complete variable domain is KAGVTQTPRYLIKTRGQQVTLSCSPISGHRSVSWYQQTPGQGLQFLFEYFSETQRNKGNFPGRFSGRQFSNSRSEMNVSTLELGDSALYLCASSFQGGNYEQYFGPGTRLTVT.

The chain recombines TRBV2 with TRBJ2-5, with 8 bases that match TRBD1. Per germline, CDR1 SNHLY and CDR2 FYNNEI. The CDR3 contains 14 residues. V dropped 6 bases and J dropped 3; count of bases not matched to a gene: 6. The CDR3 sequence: CASRTDRVEETQYF. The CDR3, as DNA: TGTGCCAGCAGGACGGACAGGGTAGAAGAGACCCAGTACTTC.

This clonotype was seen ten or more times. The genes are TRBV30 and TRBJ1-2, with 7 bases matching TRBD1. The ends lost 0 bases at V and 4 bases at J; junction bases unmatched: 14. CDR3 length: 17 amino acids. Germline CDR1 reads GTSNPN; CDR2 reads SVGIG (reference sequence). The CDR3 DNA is TGTGCCTGGAGTGTAGCCCCCCCCGACAGGGAAAGCTATGGCTACACCTTC. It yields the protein CAWSVAPPDRESYGYTF. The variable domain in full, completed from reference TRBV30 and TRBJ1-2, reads SQTIHQWPATLVQPVGSPLSLECTVEGTSNPNLYWYRQAAGRGLQLLFYSVGIGQISSEVPQNLSASRPQDRQFILSSKKLLLSDSGFYLCAWSVAPPDRESYGYTFGSGTRLTVV.

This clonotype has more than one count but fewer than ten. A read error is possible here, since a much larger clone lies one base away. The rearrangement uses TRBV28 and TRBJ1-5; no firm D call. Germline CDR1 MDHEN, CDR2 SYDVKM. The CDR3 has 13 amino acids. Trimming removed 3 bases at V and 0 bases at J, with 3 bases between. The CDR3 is CASSFFSNQPQHF. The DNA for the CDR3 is TGTGCCAGCAGTTTTTTTAGCAATCAGCCCCAGCATTTT.

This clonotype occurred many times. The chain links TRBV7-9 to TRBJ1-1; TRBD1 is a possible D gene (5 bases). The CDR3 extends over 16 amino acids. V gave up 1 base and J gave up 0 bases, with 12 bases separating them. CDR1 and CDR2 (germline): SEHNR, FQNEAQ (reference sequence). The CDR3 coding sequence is TGTGCCAGCAGCTTAGTCGGGGGTTCCATGAACACTGAAGCTTTCTTT. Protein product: CASSLVGGSMNTEAFF. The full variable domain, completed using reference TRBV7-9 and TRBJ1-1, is DTGVSQNPRHKITKRGQNVTFRCDPISEHNRLYWYRQTLGQGPEFLTYFQNEAQLEKSRLLSDRFSAERPKGSFSTLEIQRTEQGDSAMYLCASSLVGGSMNTEAFFGQGTRLTVV.

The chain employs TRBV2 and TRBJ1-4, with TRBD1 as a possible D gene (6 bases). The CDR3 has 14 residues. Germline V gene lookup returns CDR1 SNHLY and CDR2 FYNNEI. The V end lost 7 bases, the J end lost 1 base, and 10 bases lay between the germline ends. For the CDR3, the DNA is TGTGCCAGCACCCCGACAGGAACTAATGAAAAACTGTTTTTT. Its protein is CASTPTGTNEKLFF.

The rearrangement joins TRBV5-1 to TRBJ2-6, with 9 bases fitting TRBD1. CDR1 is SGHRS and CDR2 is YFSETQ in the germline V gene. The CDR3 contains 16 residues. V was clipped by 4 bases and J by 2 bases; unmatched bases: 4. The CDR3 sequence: CASSVQGAPGANVLTF. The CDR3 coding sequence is TGCGCCAGCAGCGTACAGGGGGCGCCTGGGGCCAACGTCCTGACTTTC.

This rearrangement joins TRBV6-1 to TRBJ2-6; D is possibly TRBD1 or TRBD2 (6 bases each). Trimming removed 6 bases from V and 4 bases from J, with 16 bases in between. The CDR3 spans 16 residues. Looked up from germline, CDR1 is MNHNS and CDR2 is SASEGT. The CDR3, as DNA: TGTGCCAGCAGGAATCCAAGGGGGGCGGGGGCCAACGTCCTGACTTTC. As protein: CASRNPRGAGANVLTF.

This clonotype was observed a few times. In nucleotides, the CDR3 is TGTGCCACCAGCAGACCGGGCGGAGGATGGACTGAAGCTTTCTTT. Protein sequence: CATSRPGGGWTEAFF. This chain connects TRBV15 to TRBJ1-1; the D is unclear. This CDR3 has 15 residues. Trimming stripped 2 bases from V and 5 bases from J, with 15 bases between. Germline V gives CDR1 LNHNV, CDR2 YYDKDF (reference sequence). Drawing the rest from reference TRBV15 and TRBJ1-1, the complete variable domain is DAMVIQNPRYQVTQFGKPVTLSCSQTLNHNVMYWYQQKSSQAPKLLFHYYDKDFNNEADTPDNFQSRRPNTSFCFLDIRSPGLGDTAMYLCATSRPGGGWTEAFFGQGTRLTVV.

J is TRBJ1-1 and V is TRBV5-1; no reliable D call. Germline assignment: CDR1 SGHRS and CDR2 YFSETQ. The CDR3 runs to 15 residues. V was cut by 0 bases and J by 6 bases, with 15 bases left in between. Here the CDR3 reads CASSLGWAEGAEAFF. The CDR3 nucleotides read TGCGCCAGCAGCTTGGGATGGGCGGAGGGCGCTGAAGCTTTCTTT. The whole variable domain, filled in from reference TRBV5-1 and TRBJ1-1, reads KAGVTQTPRYLIKTRGQQVTLSCSPISGHRSVSWYQQTPGQGLQFLFEYFSETQRNKGNFPGRFSGRQFSNSRSEMNVSTLELGDSALYLCASSLGWAEGAEAFFGQGTRLTVV.

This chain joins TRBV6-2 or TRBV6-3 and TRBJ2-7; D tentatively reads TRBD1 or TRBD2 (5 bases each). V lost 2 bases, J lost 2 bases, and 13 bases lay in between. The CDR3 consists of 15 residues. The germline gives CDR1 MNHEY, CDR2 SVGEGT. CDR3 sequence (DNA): TGTGCCAGCAGTTACCCGGCGTGGGGGACCTACGAGCAGTACTTC. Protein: CASSYPAWGTYEQYF.

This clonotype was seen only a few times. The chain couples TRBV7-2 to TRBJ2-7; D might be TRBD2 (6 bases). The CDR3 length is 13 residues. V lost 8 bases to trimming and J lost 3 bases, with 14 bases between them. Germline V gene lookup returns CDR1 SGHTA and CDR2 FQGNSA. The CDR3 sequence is CASAKGGIYEQYF. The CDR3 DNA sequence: TGTGCCAGCGCCAAGGGAGGAATCTACGAGCAGTACTTC.

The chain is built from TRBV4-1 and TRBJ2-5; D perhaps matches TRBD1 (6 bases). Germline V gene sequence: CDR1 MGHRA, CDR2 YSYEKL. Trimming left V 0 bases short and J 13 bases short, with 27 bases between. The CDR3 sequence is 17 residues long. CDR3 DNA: TGCGCCAGCAGCCAAGACCGTCGGATAGGGACATCGCCCAGGGCGTACTTC. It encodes CASSQDRRIGTSPRAYF.

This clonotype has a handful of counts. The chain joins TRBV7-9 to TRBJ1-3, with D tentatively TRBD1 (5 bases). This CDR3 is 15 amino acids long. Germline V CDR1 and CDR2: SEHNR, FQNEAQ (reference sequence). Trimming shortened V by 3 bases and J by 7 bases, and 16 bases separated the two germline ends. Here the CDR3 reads CASSLKGDSWNTIYF. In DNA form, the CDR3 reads TGTGCCAGCAGCTTGAAAGGTGACAGTTGGAACACCATATATTTT.

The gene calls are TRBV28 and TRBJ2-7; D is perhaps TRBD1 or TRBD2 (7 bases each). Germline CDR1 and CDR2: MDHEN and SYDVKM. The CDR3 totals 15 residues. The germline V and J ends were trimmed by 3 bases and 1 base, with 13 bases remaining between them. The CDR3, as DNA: TGTGCCAGCAGTTTTCCAGGGGGGGATTCCTACGAGCAGTACTTC. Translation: CASSFPGGDSYEQYF. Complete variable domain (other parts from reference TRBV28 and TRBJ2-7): DVKVTQSSRYLVKRTGEKVFLECVQDMDHENMFWYRQDPGLGLRLIYFSYDVKMKEKGDIPEGYSVSREKKERFSLILESASTNQTSMYLCASSFPGGDSYEQYFGPGTRLTVT.

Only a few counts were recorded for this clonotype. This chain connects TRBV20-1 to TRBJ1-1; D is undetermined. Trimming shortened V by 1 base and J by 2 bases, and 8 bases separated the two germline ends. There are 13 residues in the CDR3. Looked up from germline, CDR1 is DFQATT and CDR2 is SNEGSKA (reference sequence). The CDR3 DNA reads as TGCAGTGCTAGAGCATCCCTAAACACTGAAGCTTTCTTT. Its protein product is CSARASLNTEAFF.

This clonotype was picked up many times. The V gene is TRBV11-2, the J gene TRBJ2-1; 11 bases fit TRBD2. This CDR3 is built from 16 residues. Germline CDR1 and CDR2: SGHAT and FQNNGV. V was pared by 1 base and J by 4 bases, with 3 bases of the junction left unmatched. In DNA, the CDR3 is TGTGCCAGCAGCTTAGTAGGACTAGCGGGTTACAATGAGCAGTTCTTC. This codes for CASSLVGLAGYNEQFF.

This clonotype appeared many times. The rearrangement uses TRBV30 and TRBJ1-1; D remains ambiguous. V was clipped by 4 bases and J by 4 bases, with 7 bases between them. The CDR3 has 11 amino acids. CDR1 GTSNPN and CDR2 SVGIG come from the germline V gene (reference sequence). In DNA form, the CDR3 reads TGTGCCTGGACTTTAGTCACTGAAGCTTTCTTT. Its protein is CAWTLVTEAFF.

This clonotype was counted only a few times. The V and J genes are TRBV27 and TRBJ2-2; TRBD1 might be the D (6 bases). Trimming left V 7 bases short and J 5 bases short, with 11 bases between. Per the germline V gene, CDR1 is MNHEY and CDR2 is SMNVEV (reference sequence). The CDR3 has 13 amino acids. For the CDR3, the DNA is TGTGCCAGCATACGCAGGGGAACCGGGGAGCTGTTTTTT. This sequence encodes CASIRRGTGELFF.

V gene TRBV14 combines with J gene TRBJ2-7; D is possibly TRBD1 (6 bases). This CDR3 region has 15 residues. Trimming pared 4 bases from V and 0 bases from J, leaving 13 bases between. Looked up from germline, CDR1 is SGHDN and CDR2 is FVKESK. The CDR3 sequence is CASSPRQVSSYEQYF. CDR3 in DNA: TGTGCCAGCAGCCCCCGACAGGTCAGCTCCTACGAGCAGTACTTC.

The CDR3 nucleotides are TGTGCCAGCAGTGAAAGGACGGCCCAATTCCGTGAGACCCAGTACTTC. The encoded protein is CASSERTAQFRETQYF. The chain carries TRBV6-1 and TRBJ2-5; D not resolved. Trimming left V 2 bases short and J 5 bases short, with 18 bases between. The CDR3 runs to 16 residues. CDR1 MNHNS and CDR2 SASEGT come from the germline V gene.

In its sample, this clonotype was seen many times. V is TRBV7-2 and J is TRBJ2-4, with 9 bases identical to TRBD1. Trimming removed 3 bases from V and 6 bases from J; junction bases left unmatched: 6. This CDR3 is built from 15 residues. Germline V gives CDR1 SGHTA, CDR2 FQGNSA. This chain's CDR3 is CASSFDRGGRNIQYF. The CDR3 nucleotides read TGTGCCAGCAGCTTCGACAGGGGGGGGAGAAACATTCAGTACTTC.

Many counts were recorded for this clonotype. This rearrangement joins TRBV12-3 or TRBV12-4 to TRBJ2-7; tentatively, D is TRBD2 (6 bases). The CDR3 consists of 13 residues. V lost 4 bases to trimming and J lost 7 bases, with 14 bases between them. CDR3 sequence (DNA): TGTGCCAGCAGTTCAAGACTAGATGGGGAGCAGTACTTC. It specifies CASSSRLDGEQYF.

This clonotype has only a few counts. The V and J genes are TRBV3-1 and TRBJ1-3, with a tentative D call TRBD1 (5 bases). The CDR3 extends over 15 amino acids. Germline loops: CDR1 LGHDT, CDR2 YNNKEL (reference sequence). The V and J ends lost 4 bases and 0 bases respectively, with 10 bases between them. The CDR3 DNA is TGTGCCAGCAGCCCCGACAGTCGCTCTGGAAACACCATATATTTT. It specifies CASSPDSRSGNTIYF.

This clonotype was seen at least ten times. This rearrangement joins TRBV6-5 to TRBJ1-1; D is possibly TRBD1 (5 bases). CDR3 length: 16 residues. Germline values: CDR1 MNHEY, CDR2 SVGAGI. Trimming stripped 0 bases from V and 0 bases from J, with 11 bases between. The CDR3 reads CASSYSRGILNTEAFF. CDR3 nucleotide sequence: TGTGCCAGCAGTTACTCGAGGGGTATCCTGAACACTGAAGCTTTCTTT.